The T cell receptor beta chain described here comes from a study of T cell responses to AZD1222 COVID-19 vaccine. Sequenced by immunoSEQ multiplex PCR; TCRdb stores in-frame clones only, minus some. This sample has under 200,000 clones, with 88% found just once. Specimen: peripheral blood, collected 28 days after the second AZD1222 dose. The TCR sequence derives from an adult who received the AZD1222 COVID-19 vaccine.

The chain's CDR3 is CSVQGGGTGINYGYTF. The CDR3 coding sequence is TGCAGCGTCCAAGGCGGCGGGACAGGGATTAACTATGGCTACACCTTC. The rearrangement joins TRBV29-1 to TRBJ1-2; 9 nucleotides line up with TRBD1. Germline values: CDR1 SQVTM, CDR2 ANQGSEA. V trimming: 6 bases; J trimming: 1 base; junction bases outside the gene matches: 12. The CDR3 spans 16 residues.